The 6 T cell receptor beta chains below all came from one sample that was sequenced in a study of CD8 T cells in Susac syndrome. Reverse transcription of about 0.5 to 1 ug RNA was carried out with random hexamers. Each CDR3 protein gets one entry after TCRdb re-called the immunoSEQ multiplex PCR reads with MiXCR. In the table there are some 150,000 distinct CDR3 sequences, around 96% of which are singletons. Sequencing input: CD8+ T cells from PBMCs. The receptors here all came from a human donor with multiple sclerosis.

In the case of this clonotype: A junction boundary mismatches the germline segment, possibly from a read error. V and J are TRBV3-1 and TRBJ2-1, with 11 bases aligning to TRBD2. This CDR3 has 15 residues. Germline CDR1 and CDR2: LGHDT and YNNKEL (reference sequence). CDR3 amino acids: CASNQGLAGFGEQFF. CDR3 bases: TGTGCCAGCAACCAAGGACTAGCGGGTTTTGGTGAGCAGTTCTTC.

V usage is TRBV12-3 or TRBV12-4 and J usage is TRBJ2-7; D not resolved. CDR3 length equals 13 residues. V was trimmed by 7 bases and J by 5 bases, leaving 15 bases between them. CDR3 amino acids: CASTLLGSDEQYF. The CDR3 DNA reads as TGTGCCAGCACCCTTCTCGGGTCCGACGAGCAGTACTTC.

The J gene is TRBJ2-3, the V gene TRBV6-5; 7 bases match TRBD2. The germline V gene encodes CDR1 MNHEY and CDR2 SVGAGI. The CDR3 runs to 16 residues. V dropped 0 bases and J dropped 2; count of bases not matched to a gene: 5. CDR3 region: CASSYSAGDHTDTQYF. DNA of the CDR3: TGTGCCAGCAGTTACTCGGCGGGGGACCACACAGATACGCAGTATTTT.

The gene calls are TRBV3-1 and TRBJ2-5, with D perhaps being TRBD1 or TRBD2 (5 bases each). The CDR3 has 16 amino acids. Germline values: CDR1 LGHDT, CDR2 YNNKEL (reference sequence). V dropped 2 bases and J dropped 5 bases, with 18 bases sitting between them. CDR3 sequence reads: CASSQRDRFRRETQYF. In DNA form, the CDR3 reads TGTGCCAGCAGCCAAAGGGACCGCTTCCGGAGGGAGACCCAGTACTTC.

This chain uses TRBV3-1 with TRBJ1-6, with D tentatively TRBD1 (5 bases). The CDR3 consists of 16 residues. Trimming removed 0 bases at V and 7 bases at J, with 13 bases between. In germline, CDR1 is LGHDT, CDR2 YNNKEL (reference sequence). This chain's CDR3 is CASSQDRDAFNSPLHF. DNA for the CDR3: TGTGCCAGCAGCCAAGACAGGGACGCCTTCAATTCACCCCTCCACTTT.

This clonotype was observed a single time. The genes are TRBV5-1 and TRBJ2-2; a possible D gene is TRBD1 (5 bases). Germline CDR1 SGHRS, CDR2 YFSETQ. The CDR3 extends over 16 amino acids. Trimming took 0 bases from V and 0 from J, leaving 9 bases between them. The CDR3 DNA reads as TGCGCCAGCAGCTTGGGCACAGGAACGAACACCGGGGAGCTGTTTTTT. Its protein is CASSLGTGTNTGELFF.